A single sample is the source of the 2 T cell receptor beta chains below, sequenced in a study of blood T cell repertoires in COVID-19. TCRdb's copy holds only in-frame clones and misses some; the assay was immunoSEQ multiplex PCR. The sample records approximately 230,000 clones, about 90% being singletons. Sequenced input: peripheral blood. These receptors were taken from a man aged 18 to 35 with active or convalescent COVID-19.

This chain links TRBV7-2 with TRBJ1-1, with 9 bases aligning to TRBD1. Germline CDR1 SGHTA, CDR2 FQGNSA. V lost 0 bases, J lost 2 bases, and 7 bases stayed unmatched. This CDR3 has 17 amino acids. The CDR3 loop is CASSLAQTGGLNTEAFF. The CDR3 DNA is TGTGCCAGCAGCTTAGCCCAGACAGGGGGGTTAAACACTGAAGCTTTCTTT. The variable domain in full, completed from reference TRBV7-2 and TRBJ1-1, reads GAGVSQSPSNKVTEKGKDVELRCDPISGHTALYWYRQSLGQGLEFLIYFQGNSAPDKSGLPSDRFSAERTGGSVSTLTIQRTQQEDSAVYLCASSLAQTGGLNTEAFFGQGTRLTVV.

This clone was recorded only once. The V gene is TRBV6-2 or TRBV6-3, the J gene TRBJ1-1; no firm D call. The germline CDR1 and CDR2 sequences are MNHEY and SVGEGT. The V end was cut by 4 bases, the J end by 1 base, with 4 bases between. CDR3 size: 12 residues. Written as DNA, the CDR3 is TGTGCCAGCAGTTTAAAGAACACTGAAGCTTTCTTT. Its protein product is CASSLKNTEAFF.